This TCR beta chain comes out of a study of blood T cell repertoires in COVID-19. Study information: The analysed material was cDNA or gDNA that came from T cells, B-cell-depleted T cells, or PBMCs.

CDR3 length: 14 residues. V lost 1 base, J lost 2 bases, and 8 bases lay in between. From germline, CDR1 is SGHTA and CDR2 FQGNSA. Only one count was recorded for this clone. The same CDR3 can be traced to other DNA sequences in this sample. Measured with immunoSEQ multiplex PCR; TCRdb has only the in-frame clones, and not every one. The sample carries approximately 90,000 clones, around three quarters recorded once. This rearrangement joins TRBV7-2 to TRBJ1-1; unclear D gene. The TCR originated in a woman older than 75 with acute or convalescent COVID-19. What was sequenced was peripheral blood. The CDR3 loop is CASSLVGGNTEAFF. CDR3 DNA: TGTGCCAGCAGCTTAGTAGGCGGAAACACTGAAGCTTTCTTT.